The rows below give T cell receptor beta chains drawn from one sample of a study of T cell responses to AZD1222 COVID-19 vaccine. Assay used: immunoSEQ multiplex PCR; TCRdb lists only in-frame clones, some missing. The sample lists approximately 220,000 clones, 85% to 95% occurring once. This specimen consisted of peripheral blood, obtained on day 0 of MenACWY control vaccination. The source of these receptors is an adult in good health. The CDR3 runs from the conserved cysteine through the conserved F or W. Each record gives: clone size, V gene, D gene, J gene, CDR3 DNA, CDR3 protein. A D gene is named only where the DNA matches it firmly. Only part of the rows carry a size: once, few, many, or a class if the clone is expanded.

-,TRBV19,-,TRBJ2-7,TGTGCCAGTAGTATGATAGGAGAGCAGCCAGAGCAGTACTTC,CASSMIGEQPEQYF
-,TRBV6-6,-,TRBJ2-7,TGTGCCAGCAGTACGACAGGGAGGGACCACGAGCAGTACTTC,CASSTTGRDHEQYF
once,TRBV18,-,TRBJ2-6,TGTGCCAGCTCACTAAACACGGTGGGGGCCAACGTCCTGACTTTC,CASSLNTVGANVLTF
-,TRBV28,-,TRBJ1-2,TGTGCCAGCAGTTCCCTCCGTGAGAGGTTCTATGGCTACACCTTC,CASSSLRERFYGYTF
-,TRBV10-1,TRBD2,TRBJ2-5,TGCGCCAGCAGTGAGCAGGTAGCGGGGGCCCTCGGGACCCAGTACTTC,CASSEQVAGALGTQYF
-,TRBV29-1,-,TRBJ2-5,TGCAGCGTTGAAGAGGCGGCTTTAAGGGGGACCCAGTACTTC,CSVEEAALRGTQYF
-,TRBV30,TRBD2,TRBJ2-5,TGTGCCTTTTCTAGCGGACAAGAGACCCAGTACTTC,CAFSSGQETQYF
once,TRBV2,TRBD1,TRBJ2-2,TGTGCCAGCAGACTTAGGACAGGGGCAACCGGGGAGCTGTTTTTT,CASRLRTGATGELFF
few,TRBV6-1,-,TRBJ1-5,TGTGCCAGCAGTGCACAGGGATTTTCTAGCAATCAGCCCCAGCATTTT,CASSAQGFSSNQPQHF
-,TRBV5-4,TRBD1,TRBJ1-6,TGTGCCAGCAGCCGGGGACAGGATCGGCGTCATTCACCCCTCCACTTT,CASSRGQDRRHSPLHF
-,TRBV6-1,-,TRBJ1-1,TGTGCCAGCAAGAACACTGAAGCTTTCTTT,CASKNTEAFF
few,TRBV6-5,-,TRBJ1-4,TGTGCCAGCAGTCATGGGGGGACTGAAAAACTGTTTTTT,CASSHGGTEKLFF
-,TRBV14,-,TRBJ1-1,TGTGCCAGCAGCCAAGATGTATTAAGGGTCGCTTTCTTT,CASSQDVLRVAFF
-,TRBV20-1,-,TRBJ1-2,TGCAGTGCTAGTCAGGGACACTATGGCTACACCTTC,CSASQGHYGYTF
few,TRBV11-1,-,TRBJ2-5,TGTGCCAGCAGCTTCACCGGGTACCAAGAGACCCAGTACTTC,CASSFTGYQETQYF
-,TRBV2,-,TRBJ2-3,TGTGCCAGCACTTTTGGGCCTGACACAGATACGCAGTATTTT,CASTFGPDTDTQYF
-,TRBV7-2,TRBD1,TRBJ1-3,TGTGCCAGCAGCCTTTGGACAGGGGCTGGAAACACCATATATTTT,CASSLWTGAGNTIYF
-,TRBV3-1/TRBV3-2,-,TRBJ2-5,TGTGCCAGCAGCCCGGACGGTTTTAGGGGGACCCAGTACTTC,CASSPDGFRGTQYF
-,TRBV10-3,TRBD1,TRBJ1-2,TGTGCCACGACGGACCGGGACAGGTTTGTAATGTTTTATGGCTACACCTTC,CATTDRDRFVMFYGYTF
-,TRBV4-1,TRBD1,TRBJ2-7,TGCGCCAGCAGCCAAGATCCGGGACAGGGGTACGAGCAGTACTTC,CASSQDPGQGYEQYF
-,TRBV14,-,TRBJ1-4,TGTGCCAGCAGCCAGTACCCGGCTGGCTGGGGAACTAATGAAAAACTGTTTTTT,CASSQYPAGWGTNEKLFF
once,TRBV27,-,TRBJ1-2,TGTGCCAGCAGTCTAAGTGACAGCTATGGCTACACCTTC,CASSLSDSYGYTF
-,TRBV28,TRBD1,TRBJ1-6,TGTGCCAGCAGTTTGAGGGGACAGTTTAATTCACCCCTCCACTTT,CASSLRGQFNSPLHF
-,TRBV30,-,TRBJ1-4,TGTGCCTGGACCCCCGGGACGTTAGTTGCAACTAATGAAAAACTGTTTTTT,CAWTPGTLVATNEKLFF
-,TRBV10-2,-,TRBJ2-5,TGCGCCAGCAGTGAGTCCGGCTTCCAAGAGACCCAGTACTTC,CASSESGFQETQYF
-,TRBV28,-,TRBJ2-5,TGTGCCAGCGGATCAAGGTTGGAAGAGACCCAGTACTTC,CASGSRLEETQYF
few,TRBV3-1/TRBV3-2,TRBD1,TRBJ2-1,TGTGCCAGCAGCCAATTGGGACAGGGGCACAATGAGCAGTTCTTC,CASSQLGQGHNEQFF
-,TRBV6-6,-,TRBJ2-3,TGTGCCACCTCAGGCCGGGGGCGAGATACGCAGTATTTT,CATSGRGRDTQYF
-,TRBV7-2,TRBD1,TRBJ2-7,TGTGCCAGCAGCTCATGGGACAGAGGGAGCTGGGAGCAGTACTTC,CASSSWDRGSWEQYF
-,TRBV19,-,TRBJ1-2,TGTGCCAGTAGTGAGGGGACATCCGGAGGCTACACCTTC,CASSEGTSGGYTF
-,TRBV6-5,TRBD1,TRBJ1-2,TGTGCCAGCAGTTCTGGGGACAGGGGGCTCTATGGCTACACCTTC,CASSSGDRGLYGYTF
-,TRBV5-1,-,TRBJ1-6,TGCGCCAGCAGCGGGAACGGAGATAATTCACCCCTCCACTTT,CASSGNGDNSPLHF
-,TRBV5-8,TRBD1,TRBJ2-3,TGTGCCAGCAGCTTGGGCGTTGACACAGGGGTCCTCACAGATACGCAGTATTTT,CASSLGVDTGVLTDTQYF
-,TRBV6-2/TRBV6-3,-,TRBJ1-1,TGTGCCAGCAGTTACACGTTGGGGAATACTTTCTTT,CASSYTLGNTFF
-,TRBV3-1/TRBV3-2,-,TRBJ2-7,TGTGCCAGCAGCCAATTGGAGGGTTACGAGCAGTACTTC,CASSQLEGYEQYF
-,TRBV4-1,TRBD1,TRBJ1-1,TGCGCCAGCAGCCAAGAACAGGGGCGAATATTGACGAACACTGAAGCTTTCTTT,CASSQEQGRILTNTEAFF
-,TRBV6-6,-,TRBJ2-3,TGTGCCAGCACCTTTACAGGGCGGAGCACAGATACGCAGTATTTT,CASTFTGRSTDTQYF
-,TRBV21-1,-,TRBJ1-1,TGTGCCAGGTGTTACAGGGAGACGATGAACACTGAAGCTTTCTTT,CARCYRETMNTEAFF
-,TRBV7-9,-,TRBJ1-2,TGTGCCAGCAGCTGGACACGGGACGGACGTAGTGGCTACACCTTC,CASSWTRDGRSGYTF
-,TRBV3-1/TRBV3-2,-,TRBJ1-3,TGTGCCAGCAGCCAAGGCCTAGGGATGGGAGGAAACACCATATATTTT,CASSQGLGMGGNTIYF
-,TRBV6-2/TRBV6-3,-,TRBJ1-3,TGTGCCAGCAGTTACGCAGCGGTTACACTTGGAAACACCATATATTTT,CASSYAAVTLGNTIYF
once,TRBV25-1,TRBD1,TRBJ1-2,TGTGCCAGCAGTGAGTCCGGGACAGGGGGTCCCACTAACTATGGCTACACCTTC,CASSESGTGGPTNYGYTF
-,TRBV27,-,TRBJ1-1,TGTGCCAGCAGTTTATCCCCCGGGGCAGTTGAAGCTTTCTTT,CASSLSPGAVEAFF
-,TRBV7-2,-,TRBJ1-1,TGTGCCAGCAGCTTAGTGGGCCTGAACACTGAAGCTTTCTTT,CASSLVGLNTEAFF
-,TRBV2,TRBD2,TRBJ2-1,TGTGCCAGCAACGGACTAGCGGGGGGGCTCGGTGAGCAGTTCTTC,CASNGLAGGLGEQFF
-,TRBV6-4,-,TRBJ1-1,TGTGCCAGCAGTGCGGGGACGGGGAACACTGAAGCTTTCTTT,CASSAGTGNTEAFF
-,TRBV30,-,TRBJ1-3,TGTGCCTGGAGTGTCGACAGTAAAGCTGGAAACACCATATATTTT,CAWSVDSKAGNTIYF
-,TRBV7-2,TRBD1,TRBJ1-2,TGTGCCAGCAGCTTACAGGGGGGTCGACCACATGGCTACACCTTC,CASSLQGGRPHGYTF
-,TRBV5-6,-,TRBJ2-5,TGTGCCAGCAGCTCCTCAACCCTCCGGGGTCAAGAGACCCAGTACTTC,CASSSSTLRGQETQYF
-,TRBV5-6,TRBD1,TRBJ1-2,TGTGCCAGCAGCTCCAGGACAGGGGGGATTGGCTACACCTTC,CASSSRTGGIGYTF
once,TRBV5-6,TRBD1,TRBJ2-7,TGTGCCAGCAGCTGGGGACAGGGAAAATACGAGCAGTACTTC,CASSWGQGKYEQYF
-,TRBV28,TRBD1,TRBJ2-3,TGTGCCAGCAGCTCAGCGACAGGGTTCACAGATACGCAGTATTTT,CASSSATGFTDTQYF
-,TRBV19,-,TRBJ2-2,TGTGCCAGTAAAGTACTAGAAGGCGGGGAGCTGTTTTTT,CASKVLEGGELFF
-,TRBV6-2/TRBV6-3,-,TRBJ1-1,TGTGCCAGCAGTTACCCGGTTCAGGGGAAGGTCACCGTCATGAACACTGAAGCTTTCTTT,CASSYPVQGKVTVMNTEAFF